These 11 T cell receptor beta chains originate from one sample sequenced in a study of human T cells and chemical hapten exposure. TCRdb reanalysed the RACE reads using MiXCR and keeps one entry per CDR3 protein. The sample lists fewer than 150,000 distinct CDR3 sequences, roughly 13% occurring once. As to time point: pre-sensitization, week 0. Treatment meaning: therapeutic diphenylcyclopropenone sensitization with weekly scalp DPC. This material consisted of whole blood, taken in connection with sensitization to the hapten diphenylcyclopropenone (DPC). The origin of the receptors is a woman between 18 and 29 years old with alopecia areata. Some clones in this sample may be carry-over from other donors' samples.

In its sample, this clonotype was seen many times. The chain is built from TRBV2 and TRBJ1-1; tentative D call: TRBD1 (6 bases). CDR1 is SNHLY and CDR2 is FYNNEI in the germline V gene. This CDR3 spans 19 amino acids. Deletions cut 3 bases from V and 1 base from J, with 24 bases between. The CDR3 spells CASSDPRGRGGIRNTEAFF. The CDR3 DNA sequence: TGTGCCAGCAGTGACCCCAGAGGAAGGGGGGGCATACGGAACACTGAAGCTTTCTTT.

V and J are TRBV11-2 and TRBJ2-7; D is unresolved. The V and J ends lost 1 base and 2 bases respectively, with 12 bases between them. The CDR3 length is 15 residues. Germline V gene data show CDR1 as SGHAT and CDR2 as FQNNGV. The CDR3 here is CASSLGTVSAYEQYF. The CDR3 DNA follows: TGTGCCAGCAGCTTAGGGACGGTGTCAGCCTACGAGCAGTACTTC.

This clonotype showed up just a few times. The CDR3 DNA follows: TGTGCCAGCTCTCCTCGGGACAGGGAAGAAGCTTTCTTT. Translation gives CASSPRDREEAFF. The V and J genes are TRBV18 and TRBJ1-1; 9 bases are a match to TRBD1. This CDR3 region has 13 residues. Looked up from germline, CDR1 is KGHSH and CDR2 is LQKENI. With 6 bases clipped from V and 8 bases from J, the junction kept 7 bases outside the gene matches. The full variable domain, in which reference TRBV18 and TRBJ1-1 provide the parts outside the CDR3, is NAGVMQNPRHLVRRRGQEARLRCSPMKGHSHVYWYRQLPEEGLKFMVYLQKENIIDESGMPKERFSAEFPKEGPSILRIQQVVRGDSAAYFCASSPRDREEAFFGQGTRLTVV.

The rearrangement joins TRBV4-3 to TRBJ2-7, with 10 bases that match TRBD1. The CDR3 contains 15 residues. With 0 bases clipped from V and 7 bases from J, the junction kept 6 bases outside the gene matches. Germline CDR1 and CDR2: LGHNA and YSLEER. This CDR3 reads CASSQDRGTGVEQYF. The CDR3 DNA sequence: TGCGCCAGCAGCCAAGATCGGGGGACAGGGGTGGAGCAGTACTTC.

The chain carries TRBV5-4 and TRBJ2-3; 7 nucleotides agree with TRBD2. There are 16 residues in the CDR3. CDR1 is SGHNT and CDR2 is YYREEE in the germline V gene (reference sequence). V lost 0 bases and J lost 0; bases outside the gene matches: 4. The CDR3 DNA reads as TGTGCCAGCAGCTTGGCGGGCGGGAGTAGCACAGATACGCAGTATTTT. This encodes CASSLAGGSSTDTQYF.

The rearrangement uses TRBV14 and TRBJ1-6; D unresolved. Germline loops: CDR1 SGHDN, CDR2 FVKESK. V lost 0 bases and J 14 bases, leaving 14 bases between the germline ends. The CDR3 runs 14 residues. The CDR3 DNA follows: TGTGCCAGCAGCCAAGACAGGACTGGGAGGACCCTCCACTTT. Protein: CASSQDRTGRTLHF.

The rearrangement uses TRBV28 and TRBJ1-1, with D perhaps TRBD1 (5 bases). The CDR3 loop spans 13 amino acids. With 3 bases removed from V and 11 bases from J, the gap between germline ends came to 16 bases. Germline V lookup: CDR1 MDHEN, CDR2 SYDVKM. The CDR3 DNA reads as TGTGCCAGCAGTTTCCGGGGGAAGGAGCGGGCTTTCTTT. This gives the protein CASSFRGKERAFF.

The chain has TRBV6-5 and TRBJ1-2; D is ambiguous. V dropped 5 bases and J dropped 0 bases, with 7 bases sitting between them. CDR1 and CDR2 (germline): MNHEY, SVGAGI. The CDR3 spans 13 residues. The CDR3 DNA follows: TGTGCCAGCAGTCCCGCAACTAACTATGGCTACACCTTC. This sequence encodes CASSPATNYGYTF.

The rearrangement uses TRBV10-2 and TRBJ2-7, with D unresolved. Germline lookup yields CDR1 WSHSY and CDR2 SAAADI. The germline V and J ends were trimmed by 0 bases and 2 bases, with 8 bases remaining between them. The CDR3 length is 14 residues. CDR3 region: CASSESGFTYEQYF. CDR3 bases: TGCGCCAGCAGTGAGTCTGGCTTTACCTACGAGCAGTACTTC.

The chain joins TRBV24-1 to TRBJ2-5; D is perhaps TRBD1 (6 bases). The CDR3 totals 15 residues. Trimming stripped 5 bases from V and 2 bases from J, with 14 bases between. CDR1 KGHDR and CDR2 SFDVKD come from the germline V gene. The CDR3 spells CATSATGTGQETQYF. The DNA of the CDR3 is TGTGCCACCAGTGCTACAGGGACGGGTCAAGAGACCCAGTACTTC.

This clonotype was counted once. A much larger clone lies a single base off, so this may be a read error. This chain uses TRBV6-6 with TRBJ1-4; 8 bases agree with TRBD1. CDR1 MNHNY and CDR2 SVGAGI come from the germline V gene (reference sequence). The CDR3 sequence is 15 residues long. CDR3 sequence reads: CACSYWGQVNEKLFF. The CDR3 DNA is TGTGCCTGCAGTTATTGGGGACAGGTTAATGAAAAACTGTTTTTT.